This T cell receptor (beta chain) was recorded in a study of T cell responses to AZD1222 COVID-19 vaccine. Study results and caveats: Spike-specific TCR breadth and depth were elevated following two AZD1222 doses. White British donors predominated, females outnumbered males, and clonal diversity was possibly underestimated.

This CDR3 is 14 amino acids long. With V trimmed by 4 bases and J by 3 bases, 3 bases remained unmatched. From germline, CDR1 is LGHNA and CDR2 YNFKEQ. Only in-frame clones appear in the TCRdb table, and some are missing; sequencing was by immunoSEQ multiplex PCR. The table has about 180,000 clones, 70% to 90% seen once. Regarding this clone: The target antigen is unknown.

V gene TRBV4-2 combines with J gene TRBJ1-5; 7 bases agree with TRBD1. The sample consisted of peripheral blood, taken on day 0 of AZD1222 vaccination. This receptor was obtained from an adult in good health. This CDR3 is CASSRGQFNQPQHF. CDR3 sequence (DNA): TGTGCCAGCAGCCGGGGACAGTTCAATCAGCCCCAGCATTTT.